Presented here are 17 T cell receptor beta chains from one specimen sequenced in a study of blood T cell repertoires in COVID-19. Using immunoSEQ multiplex PCR, the repertoire was profiled, and TCRdb retains in-frame clones only, with some absent. In the table there are approximately 13,000 clones, 84% of which are singletons. The sequencing input was peripheral blood. These receptors originate from a man between 50 and 59 years old with active COVID-19.

The V call is TRBV28, the J call TRBJ2-3, with a tentative D call TRBD1 (5 bases). Germline CDR1 MDHEN, CDR2 SYDVKM. V gave up 6 bases and J gave up 3 bases, with 19 bases separating them. The CDR3 runs 16 residues. CDR3 bases: TGTGCCAGCAGGACCTTATCGGACGACAGAACAGATACGCAGTATTTT. Protein sequence: CASRTLSDDRTDTQYF.

The table lists this clone with a few counts. V is TRBV7-2 and J is TRBJ1-6; the D gene is possibly TRBD1 (6 bases). The V gene's germline CDR1 is SGHTA and CDR2 FQGNSA. V lost 3 bases and J 8 bases, leaving 14 bases between the germline ends. This CDR3 is 15 amino acids long. CDR3 region: CASSFQGLRDSPLHF. In nucleotides, the CDR3 is TGTGCCAGCAGCTTCCAGGGGTTACGGGATTCACCCCTCCACTTT.

The chain combines TRBV10-1 with TRBJ1-4, with D uncertain. CDR1 and CDR2 (germline): WNHNN, SYGVQD (reference sequence). V was pared by 10 bases and J by 2 bases, with 14 bases between. The CDR3 sequence is 14 residues long. The CDR3 region is CATPGGSTNEKLFF. The CDR3 nucleotides are TGCGCCACCCCCGGCGGGTCCACTAATGAAAAACTGTTTTTT.

The rearrangement links TRBV4-2 to TRBJ2-7, with TRBD1 matching 9 bases. Germline V gene sequence: CDR1 LGHNA, CDR2 YNFKEQ. CDR3 length: 18 amino acids. The junction had 16 bases not matched to a gene; V was cut back by 2 bases and J by 5 bases. In DNA form, the CDR3 reads TGTGCCAGCAGCCAAAATGAGGGACAGGGTTTATTCGGTAACGAGCAGTACTTC. This codes for CASSQNEGQGLFGNEQYF.

V and J are TRBV7-9 and TRBJ2-1; 10 bases align to TRBD1. There are 15 residues in the CDR3. Germline V gene lookup returns CDR1 SEHNR and CDR2 FQNEAQ (reference sequence). V was clipped by 10 bases and J by 7 bases; unmatched bases: 13. CDR3 sequence (DNA): TGTGCCACCCCCGGGAAGGGACAGGGGAGGAATGAGCAGTTCTTC. This encodes CATPGKGQGRNEQFF.

The rearrangement links TRBV18 to TRBJ2-1; D remains ambiguous. V dropped 6 bases and J dropped 5 bases, with 8 bases sitting between them. The CDR3 runs to 12 residues. The germline CDR1 and CDR2 sequences are KGHSH and LQKENI. CDR3 DNA: TGTGCCAGCTCGTCAGGTAACAATGAGCAGTTCTTC. It specifies CASSSGNNEQFF.

J is TRBJ2-1 and V is TRBV2, with TRBD2 identical over 9 bases. Germline lookup yields CDR1 SNHLY and CDR2 FYNNEI. CDR3 length equals 15 residues. The V gene end was trimmed by 5 bases and the J gene end by 7 bases; junction bases not matched to a gene: 9. CDR3 DNA: TGTGCCAGCAGTCTTAGCGGGAGCTTCGGAAATGAGCAGTTCTTC. Amino acid sequence: CASSLSGSFGNEQFF.

The chain recombines TRBV4-1 with TRBJ2-3, with D unclear. Trimming removed 6 bases at V and 4 bases at J, with 5 bases between. This CDR3 spans 11 amino acids. Germline loops: CDR1 MGHRA, CDR2 YSYEKL. CDR3 in amino acids: CASRFADTQYF. The CDR3 nucleotides read TGCGCCAGCAGGTTCGCAGATACGCAGTATTTT.

J is TRBJ2-3 and V is TRBV9, with 9 bases identical to TRBD2. Germline CDR1 SGDLS, CDR2 YYNGEE. V was pared by 4 bases and J by 4 bases, with 10 bases of the junction left unmatched. The CDR3 loop spans 16 amino acids. This chain's CDR3 is CASSLEGGRAPDTQYF. The DNA of the CDR3 is TGTGCCAGCAGCCTCGAAGGCGGGAGGGCCCCAGATACGCAGTATTTT.

This clone was observed a handful of times. The rearrangement links TRBV12-3 or TRBV12-4 to TRBJ1-1, with 7 nucleotides matching TRBD1. V lost 7 bases, J lost 7 bases, and 6 bases stayed unmatched. This CDR3 contains 12 residues. This CDR3 reads CASTAHRGEAFF. The DNA of the CDR3 is TGTGCCAGCACCGCTCACAGGGGTGAAGCTTTCTTT.

The CDR3 DNA follows: TGCGCCAGCAGCCAAGAGGAGGGGCGCCTCGAGCAGTACTTC. The encoded protein is CASSQEEGRLEQYF. The J gene is TRBJ2-7, the V gene TRBV4-1, with D tentatively TRBD2 (6 bases). Germline loops: CDR1 MGHRA, CDR2 YSYEKL. CDR3 length: 14 amino acids. Trimming stripped 0 bases from V and 6 bases from J, with 12 bases between.

The V and J genes are TRBV6-5 and TRBJ1-2; D is possibly TRBD1 (6 bases). Trimming left V 8 bases short and J 2 bases short, with 9 bases between. CDR3 size: 12 residues. Germline-derived CDR1 and CDR2 are MNHEY and SVGAGI. The CDR3 nucleotides read TGTGCCAGCCATCAGGGGAACTATGGCTACACCTTC. It encodes CASHQGNYGYTF.

This CDR3 is CASSFTGTATRNTIYF. CDR3 in DNA: TGTGCCAGCAGCTTCACCGGGACAGCAACTAGAAACACCATATATTTT. The rearrangement joins TRBV11-2 to TRBJ1-3, with TRBD1 identical over 7 bases. Germline CDR1 is SGHAT and CDR2 is FQNNGV. The CDR3 length is 16 residues. Trimming took 3 bases from V and 5 from J; bases not matched to a gene: 10.

The genes are TRBV9 and TRBJ2-1; 16 bases line up with TRBD2. This CDR3 spans 15 amino acids. The trim removed 3 bases at V and 8 bases at J, leaving 2 bases unmatched. Germline V gene data show CDR1 as SGDLS and CDR2 as YYNGEE. The CDR3 loop is CASSAGTSGRDEQFF. CDR3 nucleotides: TGTGCCAGCAGCGCCGGGACTAGCGGGAGGGATGAGCAGTTCTTC.

The chain recombines TRBV7-3 with TRBJ2-1; 7 bases match TRBD2. CDR3 size: 18 residues. J gave up 3 bases and V 1 base, and 12 bases lay outside the gene matches. In germline, CDR1 is SGHTA, CDR2 FQGTGA. Here the CDR3 reads CASSLSGEAGPDYNEQFF. CDR3 in DNA: TGTGCCAGCAGCTTAAGTGGGGAAGCGGGACCCGACTACAATGAGCAGTTCTTC.

As regards this clone: The germline gene is not matched at one end of the junction; a read error may be the cause. The genes are TRBV18 and TRBJ2-2; 8 bases map to TRBD1. This CDR3 region has 15 residues. Germline V gene sequence: CDR1 KGHSH, CDR2 LQKENI. In nucleotides, the CDR3 is TGTGCCAGCTCCCCACGACAGGGGTCGACCGGGGAGCTGTTTTTT. The encoded protein is CASSPRQGSTGELFF.

This clone was recorded once. The chain has TRBV9 and TRBJ2-1, with 10 bases fitting TRBD2. The J segment lost 3 bases and the V segment lost 4 bases, leaving 7 bases of the junction unmatched. The CDR3 is made up of 16 amino acids. From germline, CDR1 is SGDLS and CDR2 YYNGEE. In nucleotides, the CDR3 is TGTGCCAGCAGCCCGATTACTAGCGGGAACTACAATGAGCAGTTCTTC. Translated: CASSPITSGNYNEQFF. The entire variable domain, with the rest obtained from reference TRBV9 and TRBJ2-1, is as follows: DSGVTQTPKHLITATGQRVTLRCSPRSGDLSVYWYQQSLDQGLQFLIQYYNGEERAKGNILERFSAQQFPDLHSELNLSSLELGDSALYFCASSPITSGNYNEQFFGPGTRLTVL.